The rows below give T cell receptor beta chains drawn from one sample of a study of regulatory T cells in long-lasting Graves disease. TCRdb analysed the multiplex PCR reads with MiXCR anew, one entry per CDR3 protein. The data show roughly 400,000 distinct CDR3 sequences, 15% seen once. These sequences were also reported in another study, on T cells in Graves' hyperthyroidism and ophthalmopathy.

The specimen comprised peripheral blood mononuclear cells (PBMCs), sampled at new diagnosis, from a patient treated with antithyroid drugs. The receptor set was obtained from a woman between 40 and 50 years old with Graves disease. Both conserved end residues are part of each CDR3. D genes are given only for firm matches. Clone size is shown for a subset of rows, as once, few, many or a class of expanded clone.

>TRBJ2-7|TRBD2|.|TRBV5-4
CASSQVTSGRNSYEQYF
TGTGCCAGCAGCCAAGTCACTAGCGGGAGGAACTCCTACGAGCAGTACTTC
>TRBJ1-2|.|few|TRBV4-3
CASSQDMFEGYTF
TGCGCCAGCAGCCAAGATATGTTTGAAGGCTACACCTTC
>TRBJ2-7|TRBD2|many|TRBV7-9
CASSLGTSFYEQYF
TGTGCCAGCAGCTTAGGGACTAGCTTCTACGAGCAGTACTTC
>TRBJ1-1|.|many|TRBV7-9
CASTLGVTEAFF
TGTGCCAGCACCCTCGGGGTTACTGAAGCTTTCTTT
>TRBJ1-4|TRBD1|few|TRBV7-2
CASSLDRTDEKLFF
TGTGCCAGCAGCCTGGACAGGACGGATGAAAAACTGTTTTTT
>TRBJ2-2|TRBD1|.|TRBV6-1
CASRDRVFGELFF
TGTGCCAGCAGGGACAGGGTTTTCGGGGAGCTGTTTTTT
>TRBJ2-6|.|many|TRBV12-3/TRBV12-4
CASSFNSGANVLTF
TGTGCCAGCAGTTTCAACTCTGGGGCCAACGTCCTGACTTTC
>TRBJ1-6|TRBD1|.|TRBV28
CASTADLGTGGNWENSPLHF
TGTGCCAGCACCGCCGACTTAGGGACAGGGGGGAATTGGGAGAATTCACCCCTCCACTTT
>TRBJ2-6|TRBD1|.|TRBV7-9
CASSLVGPGQTLSGANVLTF
TGTGCCAGCAGCTTAGTGGGGCCGGGACAGACCCTTTCTGGGGCCAACGTCCTGACTTTC
>TRBJ2-7|TRBD2|many|TRBV6-1
CASSEKLGLAGLYYEQYF
TGTGCCAGCAGTGAAAAATTGGGACTAGCGGGCCTTTACTACGAGCAGTACTTC
>TRBJ2-2|TRBD2|many|TRBV11-3
CASSLAGLAGVRAGELFF
TGTGCCAGCAGCTTGGCTGGACTAGCGGGAGTGAGGGCCGGGGAGCTGTTTTTT
>TRBJ2-7|.|many|TRBV5-1
CASSIPTDSYEQYF
TGCGCCAGCAGCATCCCGACGGACTCCTACGAGCAGTACTTC
>TRBJ2-5|TRBD1|few|TRBV18
CASSPRRGQGAETQYF
TGTGCCAGCTCACCAAGGCGAGGACAGGGGGCGGAGACCCAGTACTTC
>TRBJ2-2|.|many|TRBV2
CASSEDPAGELFF
TGTGCCAGCAGTGAGGACCCGGCCGGGGAGCTGTTTTTT
>TRBJ1-5|.|many|TRBV2
CASSDEETEDQPQHF
TGTGCCAGCAGTGATGAGGAGACAGAAGACCAGCCCCAGCATTTT
>TRBJ2-1|.|.|TRBV27
CASRAPGRGSNNEQFF
TGTGCCAGCCGTGCCCCTGGTCGGGGGTCAAACAATGAGCAGTTCTTC
>TRBJ2-7|TRBD1|.|TRBV20-1
CSAGVGTGTREQYF
TGCAGTGCTGGGGTTGGGACAGGGACTCGGGAGCAGTACTTC